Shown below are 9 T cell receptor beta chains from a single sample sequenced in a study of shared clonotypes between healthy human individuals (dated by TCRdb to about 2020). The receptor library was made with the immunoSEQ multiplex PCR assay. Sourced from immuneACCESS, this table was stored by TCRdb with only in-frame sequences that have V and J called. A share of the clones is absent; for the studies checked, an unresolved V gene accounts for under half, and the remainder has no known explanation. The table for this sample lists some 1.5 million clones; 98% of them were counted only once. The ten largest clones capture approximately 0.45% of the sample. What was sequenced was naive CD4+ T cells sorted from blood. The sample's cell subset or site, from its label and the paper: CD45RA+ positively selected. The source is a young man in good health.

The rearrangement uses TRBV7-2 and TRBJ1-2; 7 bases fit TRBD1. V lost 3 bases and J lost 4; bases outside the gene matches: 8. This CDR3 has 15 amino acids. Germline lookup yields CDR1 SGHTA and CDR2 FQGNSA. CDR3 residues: CASSFETGFPYGYTF. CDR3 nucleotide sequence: TGTGCCAGCAGCTTCGAGACAGGGTTCCCCTATGGCTACACCTTC.

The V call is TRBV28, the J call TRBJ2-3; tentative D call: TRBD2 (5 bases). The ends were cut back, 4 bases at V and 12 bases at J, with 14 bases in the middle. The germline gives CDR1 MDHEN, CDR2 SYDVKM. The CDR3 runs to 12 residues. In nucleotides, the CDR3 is TGTGCCAGCAGTTCCGAGAGGGCCTCACAGTATTTT. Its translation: CASSSERASQYF. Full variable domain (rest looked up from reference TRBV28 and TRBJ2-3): DVKVTQSSRYLVKRTGEKVFLECVQDMDHENMFWYRQDPGLGLRLIYFSYDVKMKEKGDIPEGYSVSREKKERFSLILESASTNQTSMYLCASSSERASQYFGPGTRLTVL.

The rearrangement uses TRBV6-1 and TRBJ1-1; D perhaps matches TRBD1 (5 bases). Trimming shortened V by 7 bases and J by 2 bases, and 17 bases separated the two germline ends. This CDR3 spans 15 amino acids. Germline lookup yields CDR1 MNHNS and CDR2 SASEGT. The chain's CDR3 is CASNAGGGKNTEAFF. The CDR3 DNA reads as TGTGCCAGCAACGCCGGGGGTGGGAAAAACACTGAAGCTTTCTTT.

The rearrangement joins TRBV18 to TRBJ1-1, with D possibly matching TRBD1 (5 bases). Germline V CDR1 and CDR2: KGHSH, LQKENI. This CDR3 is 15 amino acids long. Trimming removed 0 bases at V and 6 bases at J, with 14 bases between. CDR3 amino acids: CASSPPPGLLAEAFF. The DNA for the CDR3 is TGTGCCAGCTCACCACCTCCAGGGCTCCTGGCTGAAGCTTTCTTT.

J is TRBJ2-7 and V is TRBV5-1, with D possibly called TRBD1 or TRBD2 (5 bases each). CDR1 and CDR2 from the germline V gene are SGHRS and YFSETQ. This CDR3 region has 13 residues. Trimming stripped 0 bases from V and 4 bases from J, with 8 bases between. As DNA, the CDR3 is TGCGCCAGCAGCTTGGTAGGGGAGTACGAGCAGTACTTC. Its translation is CASSLVGEYEQYF. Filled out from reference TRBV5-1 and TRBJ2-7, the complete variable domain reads KAGVTQTPRYLIKTRGQQVTLSCSPISGHRSVSWYQQTPGQGLQFLFEYFSETQRNKGNFPGRFSGRQFSNSRSEMNVSTLELGDSALYLCASSLVGEYEQYFGPGTRLTVT.

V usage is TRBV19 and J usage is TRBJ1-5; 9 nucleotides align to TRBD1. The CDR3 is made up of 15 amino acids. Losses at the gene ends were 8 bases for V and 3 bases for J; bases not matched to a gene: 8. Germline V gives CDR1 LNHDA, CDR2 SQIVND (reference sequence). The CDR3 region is CASSRGQGFNQPQHF. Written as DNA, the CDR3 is TGTGCCAGTTCCCGGGGACAGGGATTCAATCAGCCCCAGCATTTT.

The CDR3 nucleotides are TGTGCCAGCAGTTACCCGAAGGGACTAGCGGGATGGGAGCAGTTCTTC. It yields the protein CASSYPKGLAGWEQFF. The chain carries TRBV6-6 and TRBJ2-1, with 13 bases fitting TRBD2. The CDR3 spans 16 residues. With V trimmed by 2 bases and J by 10 bases, 8 bases remained unmatched. CDR1 MNHNY and CDR2 SVGAGI come from the germline V gene (reference sequence).

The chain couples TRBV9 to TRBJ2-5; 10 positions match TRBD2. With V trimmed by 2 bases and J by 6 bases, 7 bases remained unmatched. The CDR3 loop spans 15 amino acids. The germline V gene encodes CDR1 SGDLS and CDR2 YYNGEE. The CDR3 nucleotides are TGTGCCAGCAGCGTGAGCGGGAGGGCCGAGCAGACCCAGTACTTC. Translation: CASSVSGRAEQTQYF.

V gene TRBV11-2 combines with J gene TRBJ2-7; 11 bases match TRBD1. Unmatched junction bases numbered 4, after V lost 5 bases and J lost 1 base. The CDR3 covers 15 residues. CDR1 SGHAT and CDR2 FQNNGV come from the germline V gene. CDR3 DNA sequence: TGTGCCAGCAGCAGAGGACAGGGGGCTTCCTACGAGCAGTACTTC. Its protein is CASSRGQGASYEQYF.